The source of this T cell receptor beta chain is a study of CXCR3-negative and CXCR3-positive naive CD8 T cells. Study-wide points: Similarly elevated diversity marked both naive subsets, with memory CD8+ cells showing far lower diversity.

The authors made the TRB cDNA libraries by 5' RACE using UMI labels. Each CDR3 protein gets one entry in TCRdb, which reprocessed the 5' RACE reads and gives no DNA. The sample table sets out 130,000 or so distinct CDR3 sequences. Identification of naive CD8+ T cells rested on CD45RO-CCR7+CD27+CD95- status. A remark on this clonotype: As yet, its antigen is unknown.

Sequences were obtained from naive CXCR3- CD8+ T cells from blood. The subset was: CD45RO-CCR7+CD27+CD95- naive CD8+ T cells lacking CXCR3 (TNR3-). The sequence was obtained from a human donor in good health. Some clones in this sample may be carry-over from other donors' samples.

The CDR3 here is CASSLGQGVYAEAFF. The chain couples TRBV12-3 or TRBV12-4 to TRBJ1-1; TCRdb outputs TRBD1, but without DNA this stays unchecked. The CDR3 totals 15 residues.